Listed below are T cell receptor beta chains from one sample, sequenced in a study of blood T cell repertoires in COVID-19. The repertoire was sequenced with immunoSEQ multiplex PCR; TCRdb's copy has only in-frame clones and lacks some. Among roughly 200,000 clones listed, about 83% were seen once. Sequenced input: peripheral blood. The receptor set was obtained from a man in his forties with active or convalescent COVID-19. CDR3s include the opening cysteine and the closing phenylalanine or tryptophan. Fields, in order: clone size, J gene, D gene, V gene, CDR3 length, CDR3 protein, CDR3 DNA. The D gene is left open where the match is weak. Where a row states a size, it is once, few, many or the class of an expanded clone; other rows omit it.

NA TRBJ1-1 NA TRBV19 13 CASSIGRRGEAFF TGTGCCAGTAGTATAGGTCGTCGGGGTGAAGCTTTCTTT
NA TRBJ1-5 NA TRBV6-1 18 CASSGMVQVTYSNQPQHF TGTGCCAGCAGTGGGATGGTTCAGGTGACCTATAGCAATCAGCCCCAGCATTTT
NA TRBJ2-2 NA TRBV23-1 14 CASVDCQRGGELFF TGCGCCAGCGTGGATTGCCAAAGAGGCGGGGAGCTGTTTTTT
once TRBJ1-1 NA TRBV12-3/TRBV12-4 13 CASSLGANTEAFF TGTGCCAGCAGTTTAGGGGCGAACACTGAAGCTTTCTTT
few TRBJ2-2 NA TRBV3-1/TRBV3-2 14 CASSQGGTTGELFF TGTGCCAGCAGCCAAGGCGGGACCACCGGGGAGCTGTTTTTT
NA TRBJ1-3 NA TRBV4-1 15 CASSLAGEGGNTIYF TGCGCCAGCAGCCTGGCAGGGGAAGGGGGAAACACCATATATTTT
NA TRBJ2-3 TRBD1 TRBV2 14 CASKTGTGQDTQYF TGTGCCAGTAAGACCGGGACAGGGCAAGATACGCAGTATTTT
NA TRBJ2-2 NA TRBV12-3/TRBV12-4 13 CASRPGVTGELFF TGTGCCAGCAGGCCAGGGGTTACCGGGGAGCTGTTTTTT
NA TRBJ1-2 NA TRBV30 14 CAWYGLIPNYGYTF TGTGCCTGGTACGGACTGATCCCGAACTATGGCTACACCTTC
NA TRBJ2-7 TRBD2 TRBV29-1 13 CSVLTSGGGEQYF TGCAGCGTCCTGACTAGCGGGGGCGGCGAGCAGTACTTC
few TRBJ2-1 TRBD2 TRBV27 21 CASSPYISRGGAKPANNEQFF TGTGCCAGCAGTCCCTATATCTCCCGGGGGGGGGCCAAACCGGCAAACAATGAGCAGTTCTTC
few TRBJ1-2 NA TRBV9 16 CASSVFIRGPLYGYTF TGTGCCAGCAGCGTATTCATTCGAGGGCCCCTATATGGCTACACCTTC
NA TRBJ1-2 NA TRBV6-6 12 CASSYSTDNYTF TGTGCCAGCAGTTACTCGACGGACAACTACACCTTC
NA TRBJ2-5 TRBD2 TRBV4-3 20 CASSQRPIRRGGRGEETQYF TGCGCCAGCAGCCAGCGACCCATAAGACGGGGGGGCCGGGGCGAAGAGACCCAGTACTTC
once TRBJ2-7 NA TRBV7-9 14 CASSPLGGQHEQYF TGTGCCAGCAGCCCCCTGGGGGGACAGCACGAGCAGTACTTC
NA TRBJ2-5 NA TRBV6-6 13 CASSPDSQETQYF TGTGCCAGCAGCCCGGACTCCCAAGAGACCCAGTACTTC
NA TRBJ2-2 NA TRBV10-1 16 CASSESRGLNTGELFF TGCGCCAGCAGTGAGTCGAGGGGACTGAACACCGGGGAGCTGTTTTTT
NA TRBJ1-5 NA TRBV7-2 14 CASSVHTGNQPQHF TGTGCCAGCAGCGTTCATACAGGGAATCAGCCTCAGCATTTT
NA TRBJ1-1 NA TRBV18 13 CASSPFQYTEAFF TGTGCCAGCTCACCATTCCAGTACACTGAAGCTTTCTTT
NA TRBJ2-2 NA TRBV24-1 14 CASTTSMGSGELFF TGTGCCTCCACAACTAGTATGGGGTCCGGGGAGCTGTTTTTT
NA TRBJ2-5 TRBD2 TRBV11-2 15 CASSSSGGLQETQYF TGTGCCAGCAGCTCTAGCGGGGGCCTCCAAGAGACCCAGTACTTC
NA TRBJ2-5 TRBD2 TRBV5-1 18 CASSLGLAGGGGEETQYF TGCGCCAGCAGCTTGGGGCTAGCGGGGGGCGGGGGAGAAGAGACCCAGTACTTC
NA TRBJ1-1 NA TRBV10-3 13 CAISDELNTEAFF TGTGCCATCAGTGATGAGTTGAACACTGAAGCTTTCTTT
once TRBJ2-1 NA TRBV5-6 15 CASNTRDWGNNEQFF TGTGCCAGCAACACCAGGGATTGGGGAAACAATGAGCAGTTCTTC
NA TRBJ2-1 NA TRBV30 15 CAWTSDRSAYNEQFF TGTGCCTGGACCTCCGACAGGTCAGCCTACAATGAGCAGTTCTTC
NA TRBJ2-1 NA TRBV9 11 CASSTTGWQFF TGTGCCAGCAGCACCACAGGTTGGCAGTTCTTC
NA TRBJ1-1 NA TRBV25-1 13 CASSDQENTEAFF TGTGCCAGCAGTGATCAGGAGAACACTGAAGCTTTCTTT
NA TRBJ2-3 TRBD1 TRBV2 15 CASRIDRARADTQYF TGTGCCAGCAGAATCGACAGGGCCCGGGCAGATACGCAGTATTTT
NA TRBJ2-3 NA TRBV19 12 CASQSSTDTQYF TGTGCCAGTCAATCAAGCACAGATACGCAGTATTTT
NA TRBJ2-7 TRBD2 TRBV19 17 CASSIKPPGLVTYEQYF TGTGCCAGTAGTATAAAACCTCCGGGACTAGTCACCTACGAGCAGTACTTC
NA TRBJ1-5 TRBD1 TRBV19 14 CASSTGQVNQPQHF TGTGCCAGTAGTACCGGACAGGTCAATCAGCCCCAGCATTTT
few TRBJ2-7 TRBD1 TRBV4-3 16 CASSFSGTGESYEQYF TGCGCCAGCAGCTTTTCCGGGACAGGGGAATCCTACGAGCAGTACTTC
NA TRBJ1-1 TRBD1 TRBV10-3 17 CAISSGTEIRWDTEAFF TGTGCCATCAGCTCGGGGACAGAAATAAGGTGGGACACTGAAGCTTTCTTT
NA TRBJ1-5 NA TRBV6-5 15 CASRTTSGKNQPQHF TGTGCCAGCAGGACGACCTCGGGGAAGAATCAGCCCCAGCATTTT
NA TRBJ2-3 TRBD1 TRBV4-3 15 CASSPLGQGNMAQYF TGCGCCAGCAGCCCCCTGGGACAGGGGAATATGGCGCAGTATTTT
NA TRBJ2-5 NA TRBV9 15 CASSAEGGGRETQYF TGTGCCAGCAGCGCCGAGGGGGGCGGGAGAGAGACCCAGTACTTC
once TRBJ2-3 NA TRBV5-1 12 CASTLQGLTQYF TGCGCCAGCACCTTACAGGGTCTTACGCAGTATTTT
once TRBJ1-1 NA TRBV18 12 CASSRERTEAFF TGTGCCAGCTCACGCGAGCGCACTGAAGCTTTCTTT
NA TRBJ1-2 TRBD1 TRBV5-5 15 CASSPGQGAGYGYTF TGTGCCAGCAGCCCAGGACAGGGGGCGGGGTATGGCTACACCTTC
NA TRBJ2-5 TRBD2 TRBV4-1 16 CASSQVVAGNQETQYF TGCGCCAGCAGCCAAGTGGTAGCGGGAAACCAAGAGACCCAGTACTTC
NA TRBJ1-1 NA TRBV30 15 CAWSKRGGANTEAFF TGTGCCTGGAGTAAGCGCGGGGGAGCTAACACTGAAGCTTTCTTT
once TRBJ1-2 TRBD1 TRBV5-1 14 CASRVSGTGYGYTF TGCGCCAGCAGGGTTTCCGGGACAGGGTATGGCTACACCTTC